This record concerns one T cell receptor beta chain sequence. This record belongs to a study of blood T cell repertoires in COVID-19. Turning to the study itself: Samples taken during acute and convalescent COVID-19 were collected in the United States, Italy and Spain. The analysed material was cDNA or gDNA that came from T cells, B-cell-depleted T cells, or PBMCs.

In the original workflow: Estimated nucleated cell counts came from reference gene primer amplification. Profiled with immunoSEQ multiplex PCR; TCRdb holds only in-frame clones, not every one. That table is the source of V, J and clone size, and D and trimming were worked out from the DNA. Of around 500,000 clones in the sample, approximately 85% were seen once. V gave up 6 bases and J gave up 5 bases; unmatched junction bases: 4. In germline, CDR1 is LNHDA, CDR2 SQIVND (reference sequence). The CDR3 extends over 14 amino acids. This clonotype originated in a human donor in a cohort sampled during active COVID-19. Material for sequencing was peripheral blood. The chain recombines TRBV19 with TRBJ2-2; 9 nucleotides match TRBD2. CDR3 sequence reads: CASRLRGGTGELFF. For the CDR3, the DNA is TGTGCCAGTAGACTGCGGGGGGGGACCGGGGAGCTGTTTTTT.